This T cell receptor beta chain is from a study of tumor-infiltrating lymphocytes in primary liver carcinoma. Whole-study findings and limits: Relative to tumor region pairs, the tumor-adjacent and tumor-blood pairs showed overlap that was lower.

Total RNA (roughly 530 ng) served as template for TCR beta cDNA synthesis primed by a constant-region primer. Modified slightly, ARM-PCR produced TCR beta libraries over three nested multiplex PCR rounds. A single record per CDR3 protein comes from TCRdb applying MiXCR to the multiplex PCR reads. Of 100,000 or so distinct CDR3 sequences listed, around 73% are singletons. On this clonotype: As yet, its antigen is unknown.

Unsorted bulk tissue of about 20-32 mg yielded co-extracted RNA and DNA. This sequence was found in an older woman with primary liver carcinoma and hepatitis B virus infection. Sequencing input: liver tumor tissue from sampling region 2. Subset meaning: tumor region T2, inferior pole.

The CDR3 here is CASSLGGLAGSRVRTDTQYF. As DNA, the CDR3 is TGTGCCAGCAGCTTAGGGGGCCTAGCTGGATCGAGAGTCCGCACAGATACGCAGTATTTT. The chain employs TRBV11-1 and TRBJ2-3; either TRBD1 or TRBD2 may fit D (5 bases each). With 1 base removed from V and 1 base from J, the gap between germline ends came to 24 bases. The CDR3 has 20 residues. Germline CDR1 reads SGHAT; CDR2 reads FQDESV (reference sequence).